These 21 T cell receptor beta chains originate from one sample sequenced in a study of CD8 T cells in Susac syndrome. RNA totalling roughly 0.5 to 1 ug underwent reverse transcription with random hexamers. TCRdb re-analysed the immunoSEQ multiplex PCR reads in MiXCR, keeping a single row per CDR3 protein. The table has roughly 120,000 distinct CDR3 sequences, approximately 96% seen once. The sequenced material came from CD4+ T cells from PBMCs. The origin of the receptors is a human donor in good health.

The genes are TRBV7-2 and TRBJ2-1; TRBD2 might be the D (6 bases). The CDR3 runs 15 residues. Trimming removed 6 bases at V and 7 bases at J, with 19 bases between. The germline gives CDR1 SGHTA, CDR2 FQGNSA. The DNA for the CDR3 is TGTGCCAGCAGGCCAAGTTTGGGCCGGGAGAATGAGCAGTTCTTC. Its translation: CASRPSLGRENEQFF.

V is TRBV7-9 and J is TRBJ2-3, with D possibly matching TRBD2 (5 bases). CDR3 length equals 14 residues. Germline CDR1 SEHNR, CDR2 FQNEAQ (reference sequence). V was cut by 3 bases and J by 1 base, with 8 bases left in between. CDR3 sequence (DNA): TGTGCCAGCAGCTTTAACGGGGGCACAGATACGCAGTATTTT. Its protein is CASSFNGGTDTQYF.

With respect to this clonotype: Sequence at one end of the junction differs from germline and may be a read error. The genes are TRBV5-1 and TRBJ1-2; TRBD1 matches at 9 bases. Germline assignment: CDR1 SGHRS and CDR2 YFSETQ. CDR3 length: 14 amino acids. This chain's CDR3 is CASSPGQGNYGYTF. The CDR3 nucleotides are TGTGCCAGCAGCCCGGGACAGGGTAACTATGGCTACACCTTC.

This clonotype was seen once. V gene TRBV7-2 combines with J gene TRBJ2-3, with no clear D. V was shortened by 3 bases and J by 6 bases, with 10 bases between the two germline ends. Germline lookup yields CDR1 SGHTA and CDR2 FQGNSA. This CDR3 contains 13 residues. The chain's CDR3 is CASSFSRLDTQYF. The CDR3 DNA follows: TGTGCCAGCAGCTTCAGTCGTCTCGATACGCAGTATTTT.

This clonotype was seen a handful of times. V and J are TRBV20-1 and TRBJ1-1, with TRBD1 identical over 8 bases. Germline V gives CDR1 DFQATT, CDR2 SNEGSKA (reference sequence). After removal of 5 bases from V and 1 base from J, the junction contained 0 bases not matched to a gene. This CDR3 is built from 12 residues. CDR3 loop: CSAGQGNTEAFF. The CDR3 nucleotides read TGCAGTGCTGGACAGGGGAACACTGAAGCTTTCTTT.

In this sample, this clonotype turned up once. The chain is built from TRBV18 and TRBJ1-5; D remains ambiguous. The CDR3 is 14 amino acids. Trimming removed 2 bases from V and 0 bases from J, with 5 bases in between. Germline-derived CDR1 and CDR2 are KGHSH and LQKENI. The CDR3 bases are TGTGCCAGCTCACCAGGATATAGCAATCAGCCCCAGCATTTT. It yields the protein CASSPGYSNQPQHF.

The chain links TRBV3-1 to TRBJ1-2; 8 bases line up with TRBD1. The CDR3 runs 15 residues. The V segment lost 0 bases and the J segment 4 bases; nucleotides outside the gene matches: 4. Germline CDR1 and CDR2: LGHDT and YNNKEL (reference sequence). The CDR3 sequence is CASSQDSQGAYGYTF. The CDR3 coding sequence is TGTGCCAGCAGCCAAGATTCGCAGGGGGCCTATGGCTACACCTTC.

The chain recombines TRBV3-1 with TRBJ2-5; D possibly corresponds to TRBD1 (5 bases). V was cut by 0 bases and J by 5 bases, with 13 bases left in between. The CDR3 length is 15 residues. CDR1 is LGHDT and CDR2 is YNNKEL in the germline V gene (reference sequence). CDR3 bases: TGTGCCAGCAGCCAAGATAGGGGTAGAGTGGAGACCCAGTACTTC. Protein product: CASSQDRGRVETQYF.

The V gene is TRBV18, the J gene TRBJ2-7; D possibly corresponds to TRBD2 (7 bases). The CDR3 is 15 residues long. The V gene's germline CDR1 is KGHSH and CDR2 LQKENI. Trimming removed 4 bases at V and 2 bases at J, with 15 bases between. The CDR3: CASSRAGAGPYEQYF. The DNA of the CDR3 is TGTGCCAGCTCACGGGCGGGGGCTGGGCCCTACGAGCAGTACTTC.

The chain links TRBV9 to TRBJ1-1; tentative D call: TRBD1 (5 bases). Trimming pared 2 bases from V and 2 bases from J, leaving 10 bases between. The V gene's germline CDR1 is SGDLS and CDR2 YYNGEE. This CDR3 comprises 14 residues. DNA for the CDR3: TGTGCCAGCAGCGTCTCCGGGGCCAACACTGAAGCTTTCTTT. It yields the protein CASSVSGANTEAFF.

CDR3 residues: CASSFRLAGVEQYF. DNA for the CDR3: TGTGCCAGCAGTTTTCGGCTAGCGGGAGTTGAGCAGTACTTC. The V and J genes are TRBV12-3 or TRBV12-4 and TRBJ2-7, with TRBD2 matching 10 bases. V lost 3 bases and J lost 7; bases outside the gene matches: 6. This CDR3 is 14 amino acids long.

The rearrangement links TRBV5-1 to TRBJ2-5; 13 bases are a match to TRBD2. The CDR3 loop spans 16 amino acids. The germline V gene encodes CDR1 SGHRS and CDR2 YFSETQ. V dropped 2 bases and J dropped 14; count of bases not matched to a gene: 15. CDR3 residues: CASSFNAPGLAGVSYF. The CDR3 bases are TGCGCCAGCAGCTTTAACGCACCCGGACTAGCGGGAGTATCCTACTTC.

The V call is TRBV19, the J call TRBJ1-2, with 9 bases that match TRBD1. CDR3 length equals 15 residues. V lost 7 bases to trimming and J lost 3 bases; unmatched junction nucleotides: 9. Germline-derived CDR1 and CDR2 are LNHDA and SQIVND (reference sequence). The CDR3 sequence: CASNSPGQGHYGYTF. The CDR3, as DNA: TGTGCCAGTAACTCACCGGGACAGGGTCACTATGGCTACACCTTC.

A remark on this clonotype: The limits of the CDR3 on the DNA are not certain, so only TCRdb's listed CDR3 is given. The CDR3 is CAWSFLETQYF. The chain joins TRBV30 to TRBJ2-5. The CDR3 extends over 11 residues, inclusive of both ends. In germline, CDR1 is GTSNPN, CDR2 SVGIG (reference sequence).

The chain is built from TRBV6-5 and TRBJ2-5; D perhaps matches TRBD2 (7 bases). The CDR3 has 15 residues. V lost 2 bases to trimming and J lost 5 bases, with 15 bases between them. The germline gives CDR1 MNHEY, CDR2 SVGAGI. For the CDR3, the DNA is TGTGCCAGCAGTTACGGGGGGGCGCGTACCGAGACCCAGTACTTC. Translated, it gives CASSYGGARTETQYF.

CDR3 region: CSVKSGSDYNEQFF. In nucleotides, the CDR3 is TGCAGTGTCAAAAGCGGGAGTGACTACAATGAGCAGTTCTTC. The genes are TRBV20-1 and TRBJ2-1; 8 nucleotides match TRBD2. This CDR3 has 14 amino acids. Germline CDR1 and CDR2: DFQATT and SNEGSKA (reference sequence). The V segment lost 7 bases and the J segment 3 bases; nucleotides outside the gene matches: 8.

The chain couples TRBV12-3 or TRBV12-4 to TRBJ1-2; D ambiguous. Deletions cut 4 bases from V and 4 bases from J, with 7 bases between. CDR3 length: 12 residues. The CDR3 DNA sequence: TGTGCCAGCAGTTCCTCGGCCTATGGCTACACCTTC. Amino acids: CASSSSAYGYTF.

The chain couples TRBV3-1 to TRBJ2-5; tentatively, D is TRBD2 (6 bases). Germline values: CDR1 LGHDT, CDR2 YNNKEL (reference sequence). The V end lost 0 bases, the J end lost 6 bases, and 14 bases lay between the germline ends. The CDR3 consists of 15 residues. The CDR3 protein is CASSQDASGGKTQYF. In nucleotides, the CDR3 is TGTGCCAGCAGCCAAGATGCATCTGGAGGGAAGACCCAGTACTTC.

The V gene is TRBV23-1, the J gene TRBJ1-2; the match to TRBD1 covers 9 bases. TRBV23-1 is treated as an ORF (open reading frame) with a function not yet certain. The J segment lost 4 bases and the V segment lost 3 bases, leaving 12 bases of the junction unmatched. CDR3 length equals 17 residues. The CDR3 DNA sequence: TGCGCCAGCAGTCATCCGGGACAGGGAATTCGATGCTATGGCTACACCTTC. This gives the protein CASSHPGQGIRCYGYTF.

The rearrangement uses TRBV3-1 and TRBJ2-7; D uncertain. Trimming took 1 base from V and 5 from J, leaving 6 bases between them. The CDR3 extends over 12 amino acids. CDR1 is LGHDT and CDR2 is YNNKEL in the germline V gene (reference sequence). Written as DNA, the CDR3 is TGTGCCAGCAGCCAAGTGTCTCACGAGCAGTACTTC. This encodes CASSQVSHEQYF.

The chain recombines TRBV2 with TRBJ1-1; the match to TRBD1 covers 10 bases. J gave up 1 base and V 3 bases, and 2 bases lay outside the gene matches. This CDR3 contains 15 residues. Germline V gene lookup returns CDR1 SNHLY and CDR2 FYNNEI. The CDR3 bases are TGTGCCAGCAGTGATGGGACAGGGGCGAACACTGAAGCTTTCTTT. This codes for CASSDGTGANTEAFF.